These 21 T cell receptor beta chains share one sample of origin, sequenced in a study of blood T cell repertoires in COVID-19. Clones were sequenced by immunoSEQ multiplex PCR, and TCRdb holds only the in-frame ones, with some missing. The profile shows approximately 160,000 clones, over 80% of them singletons. The sample comprised peripheral blood. Receptors originate from a woman aged 80 or over with active or convalescent COVID-19.

The V call is TRBV27, the J call TRBJ1-3; D uncertain. There are 13 residues in the CDR3. Trimming cost V 0 bases and J 6 bases, with 6 bases left between them. Germline CDR1 MNHEY, CDR2 SMNVEV (reference sequence). CDR3 coding DNA: TGTGCCAGCAGTTTATCCCCTAAAAACACCATATATTTT. Translated: CASSLSPKNTIYF.

In DNA, the CDR3 is TGTGCCAGCAGCTCATCCGGGACAGCCCTAGGGGGCTACACCTTC. Amino acids: CASSSSGTALGGYTF. The chain has TRBV7-9 and TRBJ1-2; 7 bases agree with TRBD1. The CDR3 is made up of 15 amino acids. V dropped 4 bases and J dropped 8; count of bases not matched to a gene: 13. Germline values: CDR1 SEHNR, CDR2 FQNEAQ (reference sequence).

The chain carries TRBV18 and TRBJ1-1; the D gene is possibly TRBD1 (5 bases). Germline V gene data show CDR1 as KGHSH and CDR2 as LQKENI. CDR3 length: 12 residues. Trimming removed 4 bases from V and 6 bases from J, with 9 bases in between. The CDR3 coding sequence is TGTGCCAGCTCACTGGGCAGGGCTGAAGCTTTCTTT. It is translated as CASSLGRAEAFF.

V is TRBV4-1 and J is TRBJ1-2, with D uncertain. This CDR3 is 13 amino acids long. Germline-derived CDR1 and CDR2 are MGHRA and YSYEKL. The V end lost 3 bases, the J end lost 0 bases, and 5 bases lay between the germline ends. Here the CDR3 reads CASSHNSNYGYTF. The CDR3 DNA follows: TGCGCCAGCAGCCACAATTCTAACTATGGCTACACCTTC.

The V and J genes are TRBV2 and TRBJ2-2, with D maybe TRBD1 (5 bases). Deletions cut 6 bases from V and 8 bases from J, with 13 bases between. This CDR3 has 13 amino acids. CDR1 and CDR2 (germline): SNHLY, FYNNEI. Here the CDR3 DNA reads TGTGCCAGCAGGTCGACCCGGACAGGGGAGCTGTTTTTT. Amino acid sequence: CASRSTRTGELFF.

The chain couples TRBV28 to TRBJ1-2; D is uncertain. The germline V and J ends were trimmed by 8 bases and 4 bases, with 14 bases remaining between them. Germline-derived CDR1 and CDR2 are MDHEN and SYDVKM. The CDR3 runs to 13 residues. CDR3 in DNA: TGTGCCAGCCTCGGAGGGCGTAGCTATGGCTACACCTTC. Its protein product is CASLGGRSYGYTF.

The rearrangement uses TRBV4-1 and TRBJ1-5; 9 nucleotides line up with TRBD1. Germline V gene sequence: CDR1 MGHRA, CDR2 YSYEKL. The trim removed 6 bases at V and 3 bases at J, leaving 6 bases unmatched. The CDR3 is 15 amino acids. For the CDR3, the DNA is TGCGCCAGCAGTGAGGACAGGGGCTCCAATCAGCCCCAGCATTTT. This gives the protein CASSEDRGSNQPQHF.

This clone was seen just once. The V gene is TRBV11-2, the J gene TRBJ2-7; D is possibly TRBD1 (6 bases). Germline assignment: CDR1 SGHAT and CDR2 FQNNGV. Deletions cut 5 bases from V and 1 base from J, with 15 bases between. The CDR3 totals 15 residues. Here the CDR3 reads CASSLMGTKSYEQYF. As DNA, the CDR3 is TGTGCCAGCAGCCTGATGGGGACAAAATCCTACGAGCAGTACTTC.

The V gene is TRBV11-2, the J gene TRBJ1-3; D remains unclear. V lost 5 bases to trimming and J lost 0 bases, with 14 bases between them. The CDR3 contains 16 residues. CDR1 is SGHAT and CDR2 is FQNNGV in the germline V gene. CDR3 loop: CASSPVVVSSGNTIYF. As DNA, the CDR3 is TGTGCCAGCAGCCCCGTGGTCGTGAGCTCTGGAAACACCATATATTTT. Based on the CDR3 plus reference TRBV11-2 and TRBJ1-3, the full variable domain is EAGVAQSPRYKIIEKRQSVAFWCNPISGHATLYWYQQILGQGPKLLIQFQNNGVVDDSQLPKDRFSAERLKGVDSTLKIQPAKLEDSAVYLCASSPVVVSSGNTIYFGEGSWLTVV.

CDR3 sequence: CASSPGQGGQNTEAFF. CDR3 coding DNA: TGCGCCAGCAGCCCGGGACAGGGAGGGCAGAACACTGAAGCTTTCTTT. V usage is TRBV4-1 and J usage is TRBJ1-1; 9 bases fit TRBD1. CDR1 MGHRA and CDR2 YSYEKL come from the germline V gene. V dropped 4 bases and J dropped 1; count of bases not matched to a gene: 7. The CDR3 contains 16 residues.

In this sample, this clone turned up a few times. This chain links TRBV18 with TRBJ2-5; D perhaps matches TRBD1 (5 bases). The V gene's germline CDR1 is KGHSH and CDR2 LQKENI. The length of the CDR3 is 12 residues. The ends were cut back, 6 bases at V and 1 base at J, with 6 bases in the middle. CDR3 sequence reads: CASSGLQETQYF. In DNA form, the CDR3 reads TGTGCCAGCTCGGGGCTCCAAGAGACCCAGTACTTC.

The V and J genes are TRBV2 and TRBJ2-5; 15 bases fit TRBD2. V lost 5 bases, J lost 2 bases, and 3 bases stayed unmatched. This CDR3 comprises 16 residues. In germline, CDR1 is SNHLY, CDR2 FYNNEI. The CDR3 reads CASSPGLAGGQETQYF. The DNA of the CDR3 is TGTGCCAGCAGTCCAGGACTAGCGGGGGGGCAAGAGACCCAGTACTTC.

The J gene is TRBJ1-5, the V gene TRBV3-1 (or the pseudogene TRBV3-2); D uncertain. Germline lookup yields CDR1 LGHDT and CDR2 YNNKEL (reference sequence). The CDR3 is 15 amino acids. Trimming took off 1 base at V and 2 bases at J, with 9 bases between the two ends. The CDR3 DNA is TGTGCCAGCAGCCAAGGTCTGGGAGGCAATCAGCCCCAGCATTTT. Translated: CASSQGLGGNQPQHF.

The rearrangement links TRBV18 to TRBJ2-7; tentative D call: TRBD2 (6 bases). Germline V CDR1 and CDR2: KGHSH, LQKENI. V dropped 6 bases and J dropped 2 bases, with 26 bases sitting between them. CDR3 length equals 18 residues. The CDR3 spells CASSVEQAPLRGTYEQYF. CDR3 bases: TGTGCCAGCTCTGTCGAACAGGCGCCCCTCCGGGGGACCTACGAGCAGTACTTC.

This chain joins TRBV5-6 and TRBJ1-2; 8 positions match TRBD1. The CDR3 is 17 amino acids. Germline-derived CDR1 and CDR2 are SGHDT and YYEEEE. The V segment lost 2 bases and the J segment 0 bases; nucleotides outside the gene matches: 9. The CDR3 sequence: CASSLGQGRVSNYGYTF. In DNA, the CDR3 is TGTGCCAGCAGCTTAGGACAGGGTCGTGTGTCTAACTATGGCTACACCTTC.

The chain uses TRBV10-1 and TRBJ2-3, with 7 bases lining up with TRBD1. The CDR3 length is 12 residues. V was clipped by 5 bases and J by 9 bases; unmatched bases: 5. CDR1 and CDR2 from the germline V gene are WNHNN and SYGVQD (reference sequence). The CDR3, as DNA: TGCGCCAGCAGTCTGGACAGGATAACGCAGTATTTT. Amino acid sequence: CASSLDRITQYF.

The chain joins TRBV7-2 to TRBJ2-3, with 8 bases matching TRBD2. CDR1 and CDR2 from the germline V gene are SGHTA and FQGNSA. This CDR3 region has 13 residues. CDR3 sequence: CVTGSGGLHTQYF. In nucleotides, the CDR3 is TGTGTCACTGGGAGCGGGGGTCTCCATACGCAGTATTTT.

The chain has TRBV6-2 or TRBV6-3 and TRBJ2-5; TRBD2 matches 8 bases. Trimming took 6 bases from V and 4 from J; bases not matched to a gene: 13. The CDR3 contains 16 residues. Germline V gives CDR1 MNHEY, CDR2 SVGEGT. CDR3 protein: CASSPPVPGGGETQYF. CDR3 DNA: TGTGCCAGCAGCCCCCCTGTCCCGGGGGGGGGAGAGACCCAGTACTTC.

CDR3: CASSSDRYYGYTF. The CDR3, as DNA: TGTGCCAGCAGTTCGGACAGATACTATGGCTACACCTTC. The V call is TRBV6-2 or TRBV6-3, the J call TRBJ1-2, with D possibly being TRBD1 (6 bases). The V gene's germline CDR1 is MNHEY and CDR2 SVGEGT. This CDR3 comprises 13 residues. Trimming took 4 bases from V and 3 from J, leaving 9 bases between them.

This clone was observed a few times. The chain is built from TRBV25-1 and TRBJ1-2, with a tentative D call TRBD1 (5 bases). The CDR3 covers 12 residues. The ends were cut back, 2 bases at V and 8 bases at J, with 9 bases in the middle. Germline loops: CDR1 MGHDK, CDR2 SYGVNS. For the CDR3, the DNA is TGTGCCAGCAGTGAACAGGGTGGGGGCTACACCTTC. This translates into CASSEQGGGYTF.

The rearrangement links TRBV10-3 to TRBJ1-2; 11 bases fit TRBD1. Germline V gene sequence: CDR1 ENHRY, CDR2 SYGVKD. The trim removed 3 bases at V and 8 bases at J, leaving 8 bases unmatched. This CDR3 spans 15 amino acids. Here the CDR3 reads CAISEIGQGAEGYTF. As DNA, the CDR3 is TGTGCCATCAGTGAAATTGGACAGGGGGCGGAAGGCTACACCTTC.